These 2 T cell receptor beta chains came from one sample sequenced in a study of cytomegalovirus exposure and HLA in healthy donors. Primers for the PCR totalled 60 Vbeta and 13 Jbeta. Libraries were prepared by immunoSEQ multiplex PCR; TCRdb keeps only in-frame clonotypes and omits some of them. The profile covers some 190,000 clones, with around 67% appearing a single time and approximately 2.8% taken by the ten largest. Sequenced sample: PBMCs. The origin of the receptors is a woman aged 30 to 39 in good health and CMV-seropositive.

This chain uses TRBV5-1 with TRBJ1-1; D remains ambiguous. V lost 2 bases and J lost 1, with 6 bases in between. The CDR3 totals 13 residues. The germline CDR1 and CDR2 sequences are SGHRS and YFSETQ. The CDR3 sequence is CASSFEGNTEAFF. Written as DNA, the CDR3 is TGCGCCAGCAGCTTTGAGGGGAACACTGAAGCTTTCTTT.

This chain connects TRBV27 to TRBJ1-5; possible D gene TRBD1, 6 bases. V gave up 3 bases and J gave up 6 bases, with 9 bases separating them. The CDR3 runs 13 residues. Germline V gene data show CDR1 as MNHEY and CDR2 as SMNVEV (reference sequence). CDR3 region: CASSFRGSQPQHF. CDR3 bases: TGTGCCAGCAGTTTCAGGGGCTCTCAGCCCCAGCATTTT.